This T cell receptor beta chain appears in the sequencing data of a study of monozygotic twins with inflammatory bowel disease. TCRdb reprocessed the 5' RACE reads and stores each CDR3 protein as one record, lacking DNA. This sample contains 110,000 or so distinct CDR3 sequences. The CDR3 runs to 13 residues. In germline, CDR1 is SGHKS, CDR2 YYEKEE (reference sequence). The receptor's source is a human donor with ulcerative colitis or Crohn's disease, or a healthy co-twin of an affected twin (not recorded which). Sequencing used blood. V and J are TRBV5-5 and TRBJ2-1; TCRdb's D gene call, TRBD1, goes unchecked for lack of DNA. The CDR3 spells CASSPRAYNEQFF.